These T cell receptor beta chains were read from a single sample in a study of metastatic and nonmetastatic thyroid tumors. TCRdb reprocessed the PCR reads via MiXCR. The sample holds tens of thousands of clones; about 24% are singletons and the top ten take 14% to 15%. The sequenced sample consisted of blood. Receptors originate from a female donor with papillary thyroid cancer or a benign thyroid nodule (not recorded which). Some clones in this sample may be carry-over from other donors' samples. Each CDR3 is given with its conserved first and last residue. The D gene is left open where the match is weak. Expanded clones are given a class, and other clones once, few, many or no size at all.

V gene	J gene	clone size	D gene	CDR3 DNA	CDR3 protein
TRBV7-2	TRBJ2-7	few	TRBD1	TGTGCCACCTCCCCGGGACAGGGGACCGAGCAGTACTTC	CATSPGQGTEQYF
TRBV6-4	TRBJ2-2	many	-	TGTGCCAGCAGTGAGGGACACACCGGGGAGCTGTTTTTT	CASSEGHTGELFF
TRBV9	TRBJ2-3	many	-	TGTGCCAGCAGCCTCTTAGCGGCCCCCACAGATACGCAGTATTTT	CASSLLAAPTDTQYF
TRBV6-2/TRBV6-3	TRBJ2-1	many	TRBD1	TGTGCCAGCAGTCGGCGGACAGGGAACAATGAGCAGTTCTTC	CASSRRTGNNEQFF
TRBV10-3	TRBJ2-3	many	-	TGTGCCATCAGTGTCTACGAGCCCCCAGATACGCAGTATTTT	CAISVYEPPDTQYF
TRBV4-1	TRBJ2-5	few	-	TGCGCCAGCAGCCAAGACGGGCGGAGGGAGACCCAGTACTTC	CASSQDGRRETQYF
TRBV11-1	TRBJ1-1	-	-	TGTGCCAGCAGCTTATTTTCGAACACTGAAGCTTTCTTT	CASSLFSNTEAFF
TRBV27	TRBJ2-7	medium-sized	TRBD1	TGTGCCAGCAGTTTATCCGGGACAGGGGCTCGCGAGCAGTACTTC	CASSLSGTGAREQYF
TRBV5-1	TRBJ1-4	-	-	TGCGCCAGCAGCTTGGGCCCCCTCCGGGGAACTAATGAAAAACTGTTTTTT	CASSLGPLRGTNEKLFF
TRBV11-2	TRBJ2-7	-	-	TGTGCCAGCAGCACACATCCCACGGGTCGATTCTACGAGCAGTACTTC	CASSTHPTGRFYEQYF
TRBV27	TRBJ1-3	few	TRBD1	TGTGCCAGCAAGGGACAGGGGTCAGGAAACACCATATATTTT	CASKGQGSGNTIYF
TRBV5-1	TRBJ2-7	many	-	TGCGCCAGCAGCTTGAGTGACGAGCAGTACTTC	CASSLSDEQYF
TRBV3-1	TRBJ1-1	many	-	TGTGCCAGCACGGGTAACGCGGGACCTGAAGCTTTCTTT	CASTGNAGPEAFF
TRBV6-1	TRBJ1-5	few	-	TGTGCCAGCAGGCCCTGGGGGGTAGGAAGCAATCAGCCCCAGCATTTT	CASRPWGVGSNQPQHF
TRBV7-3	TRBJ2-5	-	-	TGTGCCAGCAGCTTAAACCCAGGGAAGACCCAGTACTTC	CASSLNPGKTQYF
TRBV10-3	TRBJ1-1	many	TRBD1	TGTGCCATCACGGACAGGGAGTTCACTGAAGCTTTCTTT	CAITDREFTEAFF
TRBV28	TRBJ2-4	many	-	TGTGCCAGCAGTTTACCGGGGCGAAACATTCAGTACTTC	CASSLPGRNIQYF
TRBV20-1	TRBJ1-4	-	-	TGCAGTGCTAGGGTCCGTCGAAATGAAAAACTGTTTTTT	CSARVRRNEKLFF
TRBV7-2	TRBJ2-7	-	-	TGTGCCAGCGGGGGAGTGTCCTACGAGCAGTACTTC	CASGGVSYEQYF
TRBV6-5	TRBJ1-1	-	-	TGTGCCAGCATTTCTACGCGACTATTCGCTGAAGCTTTCTTT	CASISTRLFAEAFF
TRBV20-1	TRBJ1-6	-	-	TGCAGTGCTATAAGGGGAAACTCCTATAATTCACCCCTCCACTTT	CSAIRGNSYNSPLHF
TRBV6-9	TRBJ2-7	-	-	TGTGCCAGCAGTCAGGTAGCCGAGCAGTACTTC	CASSQVAEQYF
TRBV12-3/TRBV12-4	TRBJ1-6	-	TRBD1	TGTGCCAGCACTAAGGGACAGGACTGTGCTTCCAATTCGCCCCTCCACTTT	CASTKGQDCASNSPLHF